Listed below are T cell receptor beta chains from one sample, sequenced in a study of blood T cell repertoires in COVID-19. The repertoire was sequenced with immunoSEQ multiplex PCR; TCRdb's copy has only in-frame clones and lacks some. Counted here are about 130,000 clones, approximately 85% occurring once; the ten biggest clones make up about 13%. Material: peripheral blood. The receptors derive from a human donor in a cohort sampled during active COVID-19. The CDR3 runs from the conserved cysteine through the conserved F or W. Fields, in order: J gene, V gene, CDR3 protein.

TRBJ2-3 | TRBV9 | CASSVFGGAADTQYF
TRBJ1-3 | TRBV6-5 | CASTRISGNTIYF
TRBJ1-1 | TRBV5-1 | CASSRDLGSGGGTEAFF
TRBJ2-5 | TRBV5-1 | CASSTGTRVLQETQYF
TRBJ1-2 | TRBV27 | CASKRGLGYGYTF
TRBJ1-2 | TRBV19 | CASKESSVVLYGYTF
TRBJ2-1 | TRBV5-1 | CASSPSASGSYNEQFF
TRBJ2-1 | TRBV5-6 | CASSRRGGVEQFF
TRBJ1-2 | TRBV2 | CASSEDRGGGYTF
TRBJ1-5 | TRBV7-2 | CASSLDGKEDQPQHF
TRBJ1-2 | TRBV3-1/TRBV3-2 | CASSSRPGPYGYTF
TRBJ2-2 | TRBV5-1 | CASSWDRLTGELFF
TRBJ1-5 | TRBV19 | CASSILGTLGSNQPQHF
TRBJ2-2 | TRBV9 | CASSPRTSGTGELFF
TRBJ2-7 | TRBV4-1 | CASSQHRQSYEQYF
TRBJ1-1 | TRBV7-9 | CASSGQGDTEAFF
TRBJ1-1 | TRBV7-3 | CASGSPGDTEAFF
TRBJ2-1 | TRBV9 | CASSVVGGGAYNEQFF
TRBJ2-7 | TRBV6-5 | CASTTDGTGAYEQYF
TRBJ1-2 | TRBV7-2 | CASTLSIGYGYTF
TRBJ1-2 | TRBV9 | CASSVSPTGSYGYTF
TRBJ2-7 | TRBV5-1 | CASSKGQGSYEQYF
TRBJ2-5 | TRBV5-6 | CASILRVGRLQETQYF
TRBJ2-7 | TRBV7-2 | CASSPQTGAYEQYF
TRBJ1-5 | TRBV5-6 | CASSLDGGAGGNQPQHF
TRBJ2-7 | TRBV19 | CASSVGDPYEQYF
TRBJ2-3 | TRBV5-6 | CASSSLAGAAGTQYF
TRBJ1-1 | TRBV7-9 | CASSPYRDMNTEAFF
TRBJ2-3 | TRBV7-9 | CASSLATSTDTQYF
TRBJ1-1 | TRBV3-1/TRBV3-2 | CASSPTGDTEAFF
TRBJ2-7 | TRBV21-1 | CASSRRPGGRISYEQYF
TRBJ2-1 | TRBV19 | CASSTRDRGLNEQFF
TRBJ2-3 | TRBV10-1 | CASSEWGLAGTDTQYF
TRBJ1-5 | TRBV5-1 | CASSPRQGVQPQHF
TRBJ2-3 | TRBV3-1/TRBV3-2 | CASSSPPGTDTQYF
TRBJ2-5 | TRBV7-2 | CASSLMVASGRETQYF
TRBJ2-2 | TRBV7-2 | CASSLDSGGFTGELFF
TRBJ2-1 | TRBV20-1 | CSANLHNEQFF
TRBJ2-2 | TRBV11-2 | CASSSPSGGGTGELFF
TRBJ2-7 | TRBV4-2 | CASSQSGDSYEQYF